The 25 T cell receptor beta chains reported below all come from one sample, sequenced in a study of T cell responses to AZD1222 COVID-19 vaccine. Using immunoSEQ multiplex PCR, the repertoire was profiled, and TCRdb retains in-frame clones only, with some absent. The sample includes 110,000 to 150,000 clones, around 88% of them seen just once. The input for sequencing was peripheral blood, taken on day 0 of AZD1222 vaccination. These receptors all stem from an adult in good health.

The gene calls are TRBV4-2 and TRBJ1-2; a weak D match, TRBD1 (6 bases). Germline V gene data show CDR1 as LGHNA and CDR2 as YNFKEQ. There are 18 residues in the CDR3. Trimming left V 0 bases short and J 4 bases short, with 21 bases between. This CDR3 reads CASSQDGGGGMGGYGYTF. For the CDR3, the DNA is TGTGCCAGCAGCCAAGATGGGGGAGGGGGAATGGGAGGCTATGGCTACACCTTC.

The rearrangement uses TRBV7-8 and TRBJ1-2; D is unclear. V lost 1 base, J lost 4 bases, and 22 bases lay in between. This CDR3 spans 18 amino acids. Germline CDR1 and CDR2: SGHVS and FQNEAQ. CDR3 DNA: TGTGCCAGCAGCTTAGAGTCCGGGTCGGCCTCCGCTACCTATGGCTACACCTTC. It yields the protein CASSLESGSASATYGYTF.

The J gene is TRBJ2-1, the V gene TRBV7-2, with 12 positions matching TRBD2. The trim removed 5 bases at V and 8 bases at J, leaving 7 bases unmatched. Germline lookup yields CDR1 SGHTA and CDR2 FQGNSA. The CDR3 is 15 residues long. DNA for the CDR3: TGTGCCAGCAGCGAGACTAGCGGGAGCGGTGATGAGCAGTTCTTC. Encoded protein: CASSETSGSGDEQFF.

The V gene is TRBV5-8, the J gene TRBJ1-2; D call uncertain. Germline-derived CDR1 and CDR2 are SGHTS and YDEGEE. The CDR3 totals 15 residues. The V end was cut by 2 bases, the J end by 0 bases, with 11 bases between. The CDR3 bases are TGTGCCAGCAGCTTCTGGACGGGAGCTAACTATGGCTACACCTTC. It translates to CASSFWTGANYGYTF.

The chain couples TRBV2 to TRBJ1-5, with D tentatively TRBD1 (6 bases). Looked up from germline, CDR1 is SNHLY and CDR2 is FYNNEI. CDR3 size: 13 residues. The V gene lost 3 bases and the J gene lost 8 bases, with 11 bases spanning the gap. CDR3 residues: CASSETGSEPQHF. The CDR3, as DNA: TGTGCCAGCAGTGAGACAGGTAGTGAGCCCCAGCATTTT. Full variable domain (rest looked up from reference TRBV2 and TRBJ1-5): EPEVTQTPSHQVTQMGQEVILRCVPISNHLYFYWYRQILGQKVEFLVSFYNNEISEKSEIFDDQFSVERPDGSNFTLKIRSTKLEDSAMYFCASSETGSEPQHFGDGTRLSIL.

The chain combines TRBV15 with TRBJ2-7; no reliable D call. With 1 base removed from V and 5 bases from J, the gap between germline ends came to 12 bases. There are 14 residues in the CDR3. Germline assignment: CDR1 LNHNV and CDR2 YYDKDF (reference sequence). In nucleotides, the CDR3 is TGTGCCACCAGCAGAGTTCTTCTAGGCCACGAGCAGTACTTC. Protein sequence: CATSRVLLGHEQYF. Drawing the rest from reference TRBV15 and TRBJ2-7, the complete variable domain is DAMVIQNPRYQVTQFGKPVTLSCSQTLNHNVMYWYQQKSSQAPKLLFHYYDKDFNNEADTPDNFQSRRPNTSFCFLDIRSPGLGDTAMYLCATSRVLLGHEQYFGPGTRLTVT.

The chain employs TRBV3-1 (or the pseudogene TRBV3-2) and TRBJ2-1; TRBD2 aligns across 8 bases. This CDR3 is built from 17 residues. Germline V lookup: CDR1 LGHDT, CDR2 YNNKEL (reference sequence). V was pared by 0 bases and J by 7 bases, with 11 bases of the junction left unmatched. The CDR3 loop is CASSQDPPLAGRNEQFF. DNA for the CDR3: TGTGCCAGCAGCCAAGATCCCCCCCTAGCGGGTAGGAATGAGCAGTTCTTC.

This clone came up a few times. The chain combines TRBV12-3 or TRBV12-4 with TRBJ1-4; TRBD1 is a possible D gene (6 bases). The germline V and J ends were trimmed by 7 bases and 8 bases, with 14 bases remaining between them. The CDR3 is 13 amino acids. Here the CDR3 reads CASKIQGWEKLFF. In nucleotides, the CDR3 is TGTGCCAGCAAAATTCAGGGGTGGGAAAAACTGTTTTTT.

V gene TRBV7-3 combines with J gene TRBJ2-1; D is perhaps TRBD2 (6 bases). From germline, CDR1 is SGHTA and CDR2 FQGTGA. The V end lost 4 bases, the J end lost 8 bases, and 21 bases lay between the germline ends. The CDR3 is 16 residues long. The CDR3 protein is CASSSPGLTSPDEQFF. CDR3 DNA sequence: TGTGCCAGCAGCTCCCCAGGGCTCACTAGCCCCGATGAGCAGTTCTTC.

V gene TRBV19 combines with J gene TRBJ2-1; 11 nucleotides align to TRBD1. CDR1 LNHDA and CDR2 SQIVND come from the germline V gene (reference sequence). The CDR3 contains 16 residues. The V gene end was trimmed by 5 bases and the J gene end by 9 bases; junction bases not matched to a gene: 12. Here the CDR3 reads CASSVTPDRGPGEQFF. Here the CDR3 DNA reads TGTGCCAGTAGTGTGACACCGGACAGGGGGCCTGGTGAGCAGTTCTTC.

The CDR3 sequence is CASSQGFSGNTIYF. Written as DNA, the CDR3 is TGTGCCAGCAGCCAAGGGTTCTCTGGAAACACCATATATTTT. This chain uses TRBV7-9 with TRBJ1-3; D uncertain. The germline V gene has CDR1 SEHNR and CDR2 FQNEAQ (reference sequence). V shed 5 bases and J shed 0 bases, with 8 bases lying between them. The CDR3 spans 14 residues.

The chain employs TRBV21-1 and TRBJ2-1; TRBD1 is taken as the D call from the table, unchecked against the DNA. TRBV21-1 is described as a pseudogene. The CDR3 has 20 amino acids. The CDR3 spells CASSKTVYYDRDPSYNEQFF. The CDR3 DNA is TGTGCCAGCAGCAAGACGGTTTACTATGACAGGGATCCCTCCTACAATGAGCAGTTCTTC.

CDR3 DNA sequence: TGTGCCAGCAGCCCCGGGACAGGGGGGATCTACGAGCAGTACTTC. Protein sequence: CASSPGTGGIYEQYF. The chain employs TRBV5-8 and TRBJ2-7, with 11 bases aligning to TRBD1. CDR3 size: 15 residues. Germline loops: CDR1 SGHTS, CDR2 YDEGEE. V gave up 4 bases and J gave up 3 bases; unmatched junction bases: 6.

This chain links TRBV7-2 with TRBJ2-7, with D possibly being TRBD1 (5 bases). Germline V lookup: CDR1 SGHTA, CDR2 FQGNSA. Trimming pared 7 bases from V and 6 bases from J, leaving 16 bases between. This CDR3 spans 13 amino acids. Here the CDR3 reads CASTLNRSPEQYF. The CDR3 nucleotides are TGTGCCAGCACCCTAAACAGGAGCCCCGAGCAGTACTTC.

This clone was counted only a few times. The chain employs TRBV6-2 or TRBV6-3 and TRBJ1-4; D not certain. Germline V gene sequence: CDR1 MNHEY, CDR2 SVGEGT. There are 13 residues in the CDR3. The V end lost 4 bases, the J end lost 5 bases, and 8 bases lay between the germline ends. The CDR3 DNA sequence: TGTGCCAGCAGTTCAGAGAAGAATGAAAAACTGTTTTTT. This encodes CASSSEKNEKLFF.

This clone was seen more than once but under ten times. The rearrangement uses TRBV6-4 and TRBJ1-1; D is possibly TRBD1 (6 bases). Germline V gene lookup returns CDR1 MRHNA and CDR2 SNTAGT. The CDR3 extends over 14 amino acids. V was pared by 0 bases and J by 8 bases, with 13 bases between. CDR3 residues: CASSDSDRQEEAFF. The CDR3 DNA reads TGTGCCAGCAGTGACTCGGACAGACAAGAAGAAGCTTTCTTT.

This clone was seen just once. This sample also contains other DNA sequences that code for the same CDR3. This chain uses TRBV6-2 or TRBV6-3 with TRBJ2-1, with 11 bases identical to TRBD2. The germline V gene encodes CDR1 MNHEY and CDR2 SVGEGT. The CDR3 consists of 16 residues. V was clipped by 6 bases and J by 4 bases; unmatched bases: 8. CDR3 residues: CASSSRTSGLYNEQFF. The DNA of the CDR3 is TGTGCCAGCAGCTCCCGGACTAGCGGGCTTTACAATGAGCAGTTCTTC.

This clone was seen a single time. The CDR3 DNA reads as TGTGCCAGCAGTTTTTACAGGAACACAGATACGCAGTATTTT. Protein sequence: CASSFYRNTDTQYF. The V gene is TRBV27, the J gene TRBJ2-3; TRBD1 is a possible D gene (5 bases). The CDR3 spans 14 residues. Trimming removed 3 bases at V and 2 bases at J, with 9 bases between. CDR1 and CDR2 (germline): MNHEY, SMNVEV (reference sequence).

The rearrangement links TRBV18 to TRBJ1-1; D is undetermined. Germline V lookup: CDR1 KGHSH, CDR2 LQKENI. The CDR3 runs to 17 residues. V shed 1 base and J shed 6 bases, with 21 bases lying between them. The CDR3 DNA follows: TGTGCCAGCTCACCACGGCAGGAATTATACCTCTCGGCTGAAGCTTTCTTT. It codes for CASSPRQELYLSAEAFF.

The CDR3 sequence: CASSHSGQELIYGYTF. CDR3 DNA: TGCGCCAGCAGCCACAGCGGACAGGAGCTTATCTATGGCTACACCTTC. This chain links TRBV4-1 with TRBJ1-2, with 7 bases fitting TRBD1. The CDR3 is 16 residues long. V was pared by 3 bases and J by 4 bases, with 11 bases of the junction left unmatched. CDR1 is MGHRA, CDR2 YSYEKL, per germline.

The chain is built from TRBV6-5 and TRBJ1-2; D unresolved. This CDR3 contains 14 residues. Germline CDR1 MNHEY, CDR2 SVGAGI. V lost 6 bases, J lost 5 bases, and 16 bases lay in between. The CDR3 coding sequence is TGTGCCAGCAGCCCCCAAGACGGGCCTTATGGCTACACCTTC. Protein sequence: CASSPQDGPYGYTF.

The V and J genes are TRBV5-4 and TRBJ2-5, with a weak D call TRBD1 (5 bases). V lost 1 base to trimming and J lost 7 bases, with 14 bases between them. CDR1 SGHNT and CDR2 YYREEE come from the germline V gene (reference sequence). CDR3 length: 14 amino acids. The CDR3 loop reads CASSLTTGPGTQYF. The CDR3 DNA reads TGTGCCAGCAGCTTGACTACAGGACCGGGGACCCAGTACTTC.

The genes are TRBV10-3 and TRBJ2-7; tentative D call: TRBD1 (5 bases). The CDR3 is 14 amino acids. V was pared by 7 bases and J by 0 bases, with 13 bases between. Germline V lookup: CDR1 ENHRY, CDR2 SYGVKD. CDR3 in amino acids: CAITQGQGSYEQYF. The DNA for the CDR3 is TGTGCCATCACCCAGGGCCAGGGCTCCTACGAGCAGTACTTC.

This rearrangement joins TRBV6-5 to TRBJ2-7; a weak D match, TRBD2 (6 bases). Germline V gene sequence: CDR1 MNHEY, CDR2 SVGAGI. Trimming took 11 bases from V and 2 from J, leaving 13 bases between them. The CDR3 runs to 12 residues. CDR3 coding DNA: TGTGCCTCGAAGGGGACTCCCTACGAGCAGTACTTC. It codes for CASKGTPYEQYF.

This CDR3 is CASRKAASNQPQHF. CDR3 sequence (DNA): TGTGCCAGCAGAAAAGCCGCTAGCAATCAGCCCCAGCATTTT. The rearrangement joins TRBV6-5 to TRBJ1-5; D unclear. The length of the CDR3 is 14 residues. V was clipped by 6 bases and J by 0 bases, with 9 bases between them. Germline V gene lookup returns CDR1 MNHEY and CDR2 SVGAGI.